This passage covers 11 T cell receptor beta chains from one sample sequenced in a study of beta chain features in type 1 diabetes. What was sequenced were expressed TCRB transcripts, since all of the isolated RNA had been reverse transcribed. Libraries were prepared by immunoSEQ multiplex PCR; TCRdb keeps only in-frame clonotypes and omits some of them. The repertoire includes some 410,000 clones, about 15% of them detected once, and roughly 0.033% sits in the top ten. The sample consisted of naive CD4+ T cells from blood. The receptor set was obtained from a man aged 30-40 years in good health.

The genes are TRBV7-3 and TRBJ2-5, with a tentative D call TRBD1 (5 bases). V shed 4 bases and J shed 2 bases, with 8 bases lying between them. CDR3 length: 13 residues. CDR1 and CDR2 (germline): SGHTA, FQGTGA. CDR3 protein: CASSWGRQETQYF. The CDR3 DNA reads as TGTGCCAGCAGCTGGGGCAGGCAAGAGACCCAGTACTTC.

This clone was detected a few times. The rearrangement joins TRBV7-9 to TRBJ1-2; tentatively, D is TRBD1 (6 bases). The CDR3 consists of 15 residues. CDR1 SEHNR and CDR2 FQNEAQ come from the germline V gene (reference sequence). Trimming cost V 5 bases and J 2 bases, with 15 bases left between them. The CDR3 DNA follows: TGTGCCAGCAGCCCAGCCGCGGACAGAAACTATGGCTACACCTTC. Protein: CASSPAADRNYGYTF. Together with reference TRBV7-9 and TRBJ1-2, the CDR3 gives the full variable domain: DTGVSQNPRHKITKRGQNVTFRCDPISEHNRLYWYRQTLGQGPEFLTYFQNEAQLEKSRLLSDRFSAERPKGSFSTLEIQRTEQGDSAMYLCASSPAADRNYGYTFGSGTRLTVV.

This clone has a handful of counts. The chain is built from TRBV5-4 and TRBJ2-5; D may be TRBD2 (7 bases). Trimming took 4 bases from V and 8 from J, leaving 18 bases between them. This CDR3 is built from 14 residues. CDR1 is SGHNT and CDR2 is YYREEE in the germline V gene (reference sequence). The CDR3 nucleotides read TGTGCCAGCAGCCAGAACGGGGGGCCTGGCACCCAGTACTTC. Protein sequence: CASSQNGGPGTQYF.

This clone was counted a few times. The CDR3, as DNA: TGTGCCAGCACCGACAGCGGGAGTGAGTATGAGCAGTTCTTC. This gives the protein CASTDSGSEYEQFF. The gene calls are TRBV25-1 and TRBJ2-1, with TRBD2 identical over 8 bases. The CDR3 is 14 residues long. The junction had 10 bases not matched to a gene; V was cut back by 7 bases and J by 8 bases. Germline CDR1 reads MGHDK; CDR2 reads SYGVNS.

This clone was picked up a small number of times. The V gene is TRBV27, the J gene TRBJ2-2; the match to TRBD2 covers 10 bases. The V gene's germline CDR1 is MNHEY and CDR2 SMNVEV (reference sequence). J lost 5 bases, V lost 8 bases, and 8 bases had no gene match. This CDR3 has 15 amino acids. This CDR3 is CASCSTSGPTGELFF. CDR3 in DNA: TGTGCCAGCTGCTCGACTAGCGGGCCTACCGGGGAGCTGTTTTTT.

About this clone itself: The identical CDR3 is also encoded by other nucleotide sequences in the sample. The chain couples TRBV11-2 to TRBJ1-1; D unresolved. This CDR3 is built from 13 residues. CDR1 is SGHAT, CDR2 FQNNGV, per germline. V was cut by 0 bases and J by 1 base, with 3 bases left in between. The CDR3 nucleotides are TGTGCCAGCAGCTTAGACCGGAACACTGAAGCTTTCTTT. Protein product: CASSLDRNTEAFF.

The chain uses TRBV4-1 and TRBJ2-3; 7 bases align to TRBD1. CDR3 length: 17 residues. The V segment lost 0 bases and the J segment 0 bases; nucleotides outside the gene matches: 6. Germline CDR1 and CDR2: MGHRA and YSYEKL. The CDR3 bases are TGCGCCAGCAGCCAAGATTTAGACAGGGCAAGCACAGATACGCAGTATTTT. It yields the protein CASSQDLDRASTDTQYF.

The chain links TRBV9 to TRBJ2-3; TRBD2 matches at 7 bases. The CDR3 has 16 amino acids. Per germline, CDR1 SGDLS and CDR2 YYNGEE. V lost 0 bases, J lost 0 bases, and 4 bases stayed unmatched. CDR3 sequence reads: CASSVAARGSTDTQYF. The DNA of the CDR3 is TGTGCCAGCAGCGTAGCTGCGCGGGGGAGCACAGATACGCAGTATTTT.

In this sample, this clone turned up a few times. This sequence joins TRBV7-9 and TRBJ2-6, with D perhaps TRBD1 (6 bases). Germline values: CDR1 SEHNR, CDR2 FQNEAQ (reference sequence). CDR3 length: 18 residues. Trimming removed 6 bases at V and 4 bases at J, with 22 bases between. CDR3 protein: CASSQGQPRPLGANVLTF. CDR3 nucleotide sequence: TGTGCCAGCAGTCAAGGACAGCCGCGTCCTCTGGGGGCCAACGTCCTGACTTTC.

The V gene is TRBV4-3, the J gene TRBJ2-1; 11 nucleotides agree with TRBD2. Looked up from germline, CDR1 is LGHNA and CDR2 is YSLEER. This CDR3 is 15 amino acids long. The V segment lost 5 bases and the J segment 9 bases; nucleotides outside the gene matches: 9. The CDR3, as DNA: TGCGCCAGCAGCAACGTGGTAGCGGGGGGGCGTGAGCAGTTCTTC. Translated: CASSNVVAGGREQFF.

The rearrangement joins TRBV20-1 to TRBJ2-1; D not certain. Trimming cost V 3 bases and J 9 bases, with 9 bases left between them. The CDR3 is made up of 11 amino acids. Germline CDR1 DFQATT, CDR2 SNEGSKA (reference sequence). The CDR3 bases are TGCAGTGCTAGGTTCATCGGTGAGCAGTTCTTC. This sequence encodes CSARFIGEQFF.